This TCR beta chain is from a study of T cell repertoires in cytomegalovirus infection. The CDR3 consists of 14 residues. The V gene's germline CDR1 is MDHEN and CDR2 SYDVKM. The ends were cut back, 6 bases at V and 2 bases at J, with 12 bases in the middle. Each CDR3 protein gets one entry after TCRdb re-called the reads with MiXCR. The repertoire holds about 230,000 distinct CDR3 sequences, with 22% as singletons. V and J are TRBV28 and TRBJ2-3; tentatively, D is TRBD2 (5 bases). The specimen was CD8+ T cells from PBMCs. The receptor's source is a human donor in good health (CMV status not recorded). Some clones in this sample may be carry-over from other donors' samples. The CDR3 spells CASRLQTITDTQYF. The CDR3, as DNA: TGTGCCAGCAGGCTACAGACTATCACAGATACGCAGTATTTT.